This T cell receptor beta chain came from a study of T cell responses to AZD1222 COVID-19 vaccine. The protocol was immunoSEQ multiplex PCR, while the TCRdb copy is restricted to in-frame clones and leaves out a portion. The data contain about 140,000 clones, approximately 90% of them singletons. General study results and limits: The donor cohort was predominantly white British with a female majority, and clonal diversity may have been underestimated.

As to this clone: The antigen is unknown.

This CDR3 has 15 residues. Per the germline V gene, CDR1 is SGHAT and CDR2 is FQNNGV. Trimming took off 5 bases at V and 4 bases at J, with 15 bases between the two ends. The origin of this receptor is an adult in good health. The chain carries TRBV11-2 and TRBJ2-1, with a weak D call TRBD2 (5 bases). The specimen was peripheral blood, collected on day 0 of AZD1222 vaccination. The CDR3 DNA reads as TGTGCCAGCAGCCCAGGCAGCGGATCATACAATGAGCAGTTCTTC. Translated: CASSPGSGSYNEQFF.